This T cell receptor beta chain was sequenced in a study of T cells in Graves' hyperthyroidism and ophthalmopathy. This clonotype came up many times. Its antigen is undetermined. Amplification of TCR beta CDR3 regions used RNA as the template. When the TCR CDR3 underwent first-round RT-PCR, the HTBI primer set was used. One entry per CDR3 protein results from TCRdb running MiXCR on the multiplex PCR reads. Of roughly 660,000 distinct CDR3 sequences in the sample, around 15% are singletons; the top ten hold about a sixth. Regarding the study as a whole: Most expanded thyroid clonotypes above 0.001 also appeared in blood.

Those patients with uncontrolled infection, other autoimmune disease, pregnancy or lactation were excluded. The sequence came from a man in his fifties or sixties with Graves' hyperthyroidism. Input material: blood.

The CDR3 DNA follows: TGTGCCAGCAGCTTAGGTCAGGGGGCCTCCGGCACTGAAGCTTTCTTT. Encoded protein: CASSLGQGASGTEAFF. The chain carries TRBV7-9 and TRBJ1-1; 8 bases align to TRBD1. The V and J ends lost 1 base and 4 bases, in that order; junction bases with no gene match: 8. The V gene's germline CDR1 is SEHNR and CDR2 FQNEAQ (reference sequence). The CDR3 is made up of 16 amino acids.